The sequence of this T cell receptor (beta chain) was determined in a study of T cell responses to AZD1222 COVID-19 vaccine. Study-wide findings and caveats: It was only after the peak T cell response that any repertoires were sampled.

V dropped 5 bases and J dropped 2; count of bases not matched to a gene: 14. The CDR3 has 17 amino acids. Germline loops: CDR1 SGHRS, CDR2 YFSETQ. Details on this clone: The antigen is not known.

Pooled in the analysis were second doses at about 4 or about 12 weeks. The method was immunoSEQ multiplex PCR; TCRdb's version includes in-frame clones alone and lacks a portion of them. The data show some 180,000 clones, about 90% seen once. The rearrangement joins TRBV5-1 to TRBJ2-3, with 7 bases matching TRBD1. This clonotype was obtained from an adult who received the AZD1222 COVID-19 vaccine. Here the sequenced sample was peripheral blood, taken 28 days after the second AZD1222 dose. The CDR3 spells CASRMTAGQANTDTQYF. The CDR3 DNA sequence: TGCGCCAGCAGAATGACCGCCGGACAGGCCAACACAGATACGCAGTATTTT.